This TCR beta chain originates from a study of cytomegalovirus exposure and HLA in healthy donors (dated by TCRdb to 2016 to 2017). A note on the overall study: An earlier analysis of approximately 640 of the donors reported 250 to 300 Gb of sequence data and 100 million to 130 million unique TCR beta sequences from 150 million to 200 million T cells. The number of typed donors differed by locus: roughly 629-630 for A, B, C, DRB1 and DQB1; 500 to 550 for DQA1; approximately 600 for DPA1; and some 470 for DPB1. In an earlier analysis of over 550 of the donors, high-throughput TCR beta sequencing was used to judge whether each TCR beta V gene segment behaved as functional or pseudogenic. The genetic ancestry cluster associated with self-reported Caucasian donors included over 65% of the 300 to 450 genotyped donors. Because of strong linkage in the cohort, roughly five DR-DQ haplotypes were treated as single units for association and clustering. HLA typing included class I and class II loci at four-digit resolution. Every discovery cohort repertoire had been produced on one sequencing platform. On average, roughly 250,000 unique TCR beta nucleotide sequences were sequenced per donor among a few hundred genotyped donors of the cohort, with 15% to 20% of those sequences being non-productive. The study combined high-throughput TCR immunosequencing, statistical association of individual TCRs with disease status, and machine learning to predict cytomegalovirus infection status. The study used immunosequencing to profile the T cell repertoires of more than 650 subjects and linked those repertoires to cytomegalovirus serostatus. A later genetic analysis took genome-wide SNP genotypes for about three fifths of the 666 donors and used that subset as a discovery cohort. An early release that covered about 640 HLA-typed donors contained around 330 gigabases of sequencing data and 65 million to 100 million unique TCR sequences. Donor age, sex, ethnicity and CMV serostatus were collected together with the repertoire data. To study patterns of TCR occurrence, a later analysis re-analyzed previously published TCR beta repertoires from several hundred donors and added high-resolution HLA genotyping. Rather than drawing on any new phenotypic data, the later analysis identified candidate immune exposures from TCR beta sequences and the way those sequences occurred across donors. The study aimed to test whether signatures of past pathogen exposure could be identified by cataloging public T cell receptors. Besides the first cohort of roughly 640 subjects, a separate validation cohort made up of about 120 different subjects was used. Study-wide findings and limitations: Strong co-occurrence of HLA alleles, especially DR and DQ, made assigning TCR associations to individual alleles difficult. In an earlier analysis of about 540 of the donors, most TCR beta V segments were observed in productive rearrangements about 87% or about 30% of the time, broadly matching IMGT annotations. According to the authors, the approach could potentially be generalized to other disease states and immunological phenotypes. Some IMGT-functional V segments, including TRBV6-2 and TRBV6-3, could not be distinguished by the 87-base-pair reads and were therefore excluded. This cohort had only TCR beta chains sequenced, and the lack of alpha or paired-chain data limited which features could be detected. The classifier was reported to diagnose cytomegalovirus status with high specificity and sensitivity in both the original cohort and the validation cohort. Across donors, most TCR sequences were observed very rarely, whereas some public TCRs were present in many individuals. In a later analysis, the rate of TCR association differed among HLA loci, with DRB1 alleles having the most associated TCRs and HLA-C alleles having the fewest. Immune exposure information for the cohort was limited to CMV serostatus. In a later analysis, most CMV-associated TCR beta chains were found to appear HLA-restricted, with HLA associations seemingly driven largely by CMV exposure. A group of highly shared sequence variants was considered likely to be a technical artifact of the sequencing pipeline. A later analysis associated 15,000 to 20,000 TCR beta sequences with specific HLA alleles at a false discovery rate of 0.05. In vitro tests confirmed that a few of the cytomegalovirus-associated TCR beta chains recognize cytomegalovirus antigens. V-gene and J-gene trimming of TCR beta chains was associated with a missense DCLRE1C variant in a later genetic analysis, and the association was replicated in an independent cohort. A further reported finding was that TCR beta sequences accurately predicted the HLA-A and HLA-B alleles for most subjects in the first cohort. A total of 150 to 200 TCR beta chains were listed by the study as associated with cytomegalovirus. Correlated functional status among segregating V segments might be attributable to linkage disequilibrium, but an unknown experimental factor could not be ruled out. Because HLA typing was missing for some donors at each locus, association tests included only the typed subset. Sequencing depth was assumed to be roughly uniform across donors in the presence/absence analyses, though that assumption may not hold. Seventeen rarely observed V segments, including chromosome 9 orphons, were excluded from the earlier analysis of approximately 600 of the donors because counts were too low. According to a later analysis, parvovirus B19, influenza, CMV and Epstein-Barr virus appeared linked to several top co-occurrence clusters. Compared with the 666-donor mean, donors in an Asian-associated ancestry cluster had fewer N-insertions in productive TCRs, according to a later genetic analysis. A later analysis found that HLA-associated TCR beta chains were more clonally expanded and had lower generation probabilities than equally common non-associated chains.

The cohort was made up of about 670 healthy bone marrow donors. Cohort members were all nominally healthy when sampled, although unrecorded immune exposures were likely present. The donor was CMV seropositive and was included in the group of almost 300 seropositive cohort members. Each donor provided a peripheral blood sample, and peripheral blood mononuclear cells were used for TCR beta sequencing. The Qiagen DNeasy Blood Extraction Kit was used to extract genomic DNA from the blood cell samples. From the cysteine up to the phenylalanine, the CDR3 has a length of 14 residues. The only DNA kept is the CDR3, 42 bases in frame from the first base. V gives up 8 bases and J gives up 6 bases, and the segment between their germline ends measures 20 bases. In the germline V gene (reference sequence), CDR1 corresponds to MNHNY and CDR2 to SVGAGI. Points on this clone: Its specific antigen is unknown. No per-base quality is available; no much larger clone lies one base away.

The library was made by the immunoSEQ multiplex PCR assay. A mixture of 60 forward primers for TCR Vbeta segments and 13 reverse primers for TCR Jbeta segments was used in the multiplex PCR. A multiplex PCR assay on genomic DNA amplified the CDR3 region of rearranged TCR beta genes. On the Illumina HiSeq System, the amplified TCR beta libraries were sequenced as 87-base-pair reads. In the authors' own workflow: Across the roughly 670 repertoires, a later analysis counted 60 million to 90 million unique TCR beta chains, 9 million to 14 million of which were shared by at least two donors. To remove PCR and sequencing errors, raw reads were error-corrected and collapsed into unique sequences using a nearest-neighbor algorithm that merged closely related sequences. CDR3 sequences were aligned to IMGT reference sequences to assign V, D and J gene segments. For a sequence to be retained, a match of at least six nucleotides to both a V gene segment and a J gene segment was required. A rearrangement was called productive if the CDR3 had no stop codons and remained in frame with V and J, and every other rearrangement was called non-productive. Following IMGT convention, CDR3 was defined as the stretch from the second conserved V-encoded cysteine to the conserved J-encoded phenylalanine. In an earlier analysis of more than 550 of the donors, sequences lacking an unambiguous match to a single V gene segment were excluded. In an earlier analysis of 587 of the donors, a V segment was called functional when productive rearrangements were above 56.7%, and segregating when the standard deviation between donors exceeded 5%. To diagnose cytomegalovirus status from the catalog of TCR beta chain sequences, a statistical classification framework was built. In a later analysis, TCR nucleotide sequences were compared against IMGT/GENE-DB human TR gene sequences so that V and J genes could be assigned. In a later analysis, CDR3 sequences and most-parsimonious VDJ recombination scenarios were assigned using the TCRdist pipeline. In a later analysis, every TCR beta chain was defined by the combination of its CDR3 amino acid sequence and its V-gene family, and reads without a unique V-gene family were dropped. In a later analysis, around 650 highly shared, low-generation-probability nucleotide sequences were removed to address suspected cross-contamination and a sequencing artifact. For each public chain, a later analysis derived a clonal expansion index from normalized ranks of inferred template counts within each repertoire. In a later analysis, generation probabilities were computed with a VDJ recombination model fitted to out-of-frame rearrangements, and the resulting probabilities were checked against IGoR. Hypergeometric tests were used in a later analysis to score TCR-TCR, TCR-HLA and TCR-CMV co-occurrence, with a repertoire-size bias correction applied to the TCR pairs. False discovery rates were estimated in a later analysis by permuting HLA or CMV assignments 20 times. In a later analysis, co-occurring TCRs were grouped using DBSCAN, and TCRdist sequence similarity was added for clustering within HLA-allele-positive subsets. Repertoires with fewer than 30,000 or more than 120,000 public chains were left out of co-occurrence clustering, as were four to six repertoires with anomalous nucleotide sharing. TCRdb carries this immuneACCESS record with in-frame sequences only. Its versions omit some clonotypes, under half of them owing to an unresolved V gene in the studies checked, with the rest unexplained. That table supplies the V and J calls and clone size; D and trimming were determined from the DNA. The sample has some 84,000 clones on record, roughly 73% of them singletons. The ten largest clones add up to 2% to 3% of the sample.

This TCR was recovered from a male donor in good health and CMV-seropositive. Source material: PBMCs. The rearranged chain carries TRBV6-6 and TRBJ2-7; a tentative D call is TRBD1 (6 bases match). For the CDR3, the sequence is CASGRQATLGEQYF. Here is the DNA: TGTGCCAGCGGGAGACAGGCAACCCTAGGCGAGCAGTACTTC.